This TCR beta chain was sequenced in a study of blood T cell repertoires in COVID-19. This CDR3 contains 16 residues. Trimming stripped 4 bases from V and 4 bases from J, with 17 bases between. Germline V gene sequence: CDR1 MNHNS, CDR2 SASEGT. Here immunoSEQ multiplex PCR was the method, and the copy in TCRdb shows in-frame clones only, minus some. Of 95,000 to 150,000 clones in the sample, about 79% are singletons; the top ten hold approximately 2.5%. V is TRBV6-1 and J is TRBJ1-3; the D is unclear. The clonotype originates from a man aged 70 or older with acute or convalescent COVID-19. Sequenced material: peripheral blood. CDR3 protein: CASSAREPIAGNTIYF. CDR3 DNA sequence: TGTGCCAGCAGTGCAAGGGAGCCGATCGCCGGAAACACCATATATTTT.